A selection of T cell receptor beta chains follows, all from one sample in a study of T cell repertoires in cytomegalovirus infection. Each CDR3 protein gets one entry after TCRdb re-called the reads with MiXCR. The table includes approximately 730,000 distinct CDR3 sequences, 33% detected once. These receptors have no known antigen. The sample here was cultured PBMCs, taken from culture after CMV antigen stimulation. All receptors derive from a human donor in good health (CMV status not recorded). Some clones in this sample may be carry-over from other donors' samples. Each CDR3 is given with its conserved first and last residue. D genes are given only for firm matches. Rows give clone size only sometimes, using once, few, many, or a class for an expanded clone.

d_call: TRBD2
v_call: TRBV2
clone_size: -
j_call: TRBJ2-7
cdr3_aa: CASSPEVAGANEQYF
cdr3_nt: TGTGCCAGCAGCCCGGAGGTAGCGGGGGCCAACGAGCAGTACTTC

d_call: -
v_call: TRBV7-2
clone_size: many
j_call: TRBJ2-3
cdr3_aa: CASSVAPGQATDTQYF
cdr3_nt: TGTGCCAGCAGCGTGGCTCCGGGACAAGCGACAGATACGCAGTATTTT

d_call: TRBD2
v_call: TRBV7-2
clone_size: -
j_call: TRBJ2-5
cdr3_aa: CASSSPSTSGRAVETQYF
cdr3_nt: TGTGCCAGCAGCTCCCCCTCGACTAGCGGGAGGGCGGTAGAGACCCAGTACTTC

d_call: TRBD1
v_call: TRBV27
clone_size: -
j_call: TRBJ2-3
cdr3_aa: CASSARDRVPDTQYF
cdr3_nt: TGTGCCAGCAGTGCCCGGGACAGGGTCCCAGATACGCAGTATTTT

d_call: -
v_call: TRBV7-6
clone_size: many
j_call: TRBJ2-7
cdr3_aa: CASSLGVIAYEQYF
cdr3_nt: TGTGCCAGCAGCTTAGGCGTCATAGCCTACGAGCAGTACTTC

d_call: -
v_call: TRBV19
clone_size: -
j_call: TRBJ1-2
cdr3_aa: CASSMIRGENYGYTF
cdr3_nt: TGTGCCAGTAGTATGATCCGGGGGGAGAACTATGGCTACACCTTC

d_call: -
v_call: TRBV19
clone_size: few
j_call: TRBJ2-5
cdr3_aa: CASSSRGQQETQYF
cdr3_nt: TGTGCCAGTAGTTCCAGAGGACAGCAAGAGACCCAGTACTTC

d_call: -
v_call: TRBV7-6
clone_size: few
j_call: TRBJ2-2
cdr3_aa: CASSLQTETGELFF
cdr3_nt: TGTGCCAGCAGCTTGCAGACAGAGACCGGGGAGCTGTTTTTT

d_call: -
v_call: TRBV20-1
clone_size: -
j_call: TRBJ2-3
cdr3_aa: CSARPPRDGSWGTDTQYF
cdr3_nt: TGCAGTGCTAGACCTCCAAGGGATGGGAGTTGGGGCACAGATACGCAGTATTTT

d_call: TRBD1
v_call: TRBV14
clone_size: -
j_call: TRBJ1-2
cdr3_aa: CASSQEGPRRDSGYTF
cdr3_nt: TGTGCCAGCAGCCAAGAAGGCCCGCGCAGGGACAGCGGCTACACCTTC

d_call: TRBD2
v_call: TRBV7-8
clone_size: -
j_call: TRBJ2-3
cdr3_aa: CASSTSGRHTDTQYF
cdr3_nt: TGTGCCAGCAGTACTAGCGGCAGACACACAGATACGCAGTATTTT

d_call: -
v_call: TRBV12-3/TRBV12-4
clone_size: -
j_call: TRBJ2-3
cdr3_aa: CASKTRGTASTDTQYF
cdr3_nt: TGTGCCAGCAAAACTCGGGGGACAGCTAGCACAGATACGCAGTATTTT

d_call: TRBD1
v_call: TRBV7-9
clone_size: -
j_call: TRBJ1-2
cdr3_aa: CASSPLTGYGYTF
cdr3_nt: TGTGCCAGCAGCCCCCTGACAGGGTATGGCTACACCTTC

d_call: -
v_call: TRBV2
clone_size: -
j_call: TRBJ1-1
cdr3_aa: CASSVGDTETFF
cdr3_nt: TGTGCCAGCAGTGTTGGGGACACTGAAACTTTCTTT

d_call: TRBD2
v_call: TRBV7-2
clone_size: many
j_call: TRBJ2-7
cdr3_aa: CASSRGQIAGYEQYF
cdr3_nt: TGTGCCAGCAGCAGAGGACAGATAGCGGGGTACGAGCAGTACTTC

d_call: -
v_call: TRBV7-2
clone_size: many
j_call: TRBJ1-6
cdr3_aa: CASSSTYGDSPLHF
cdr3_nt: TGTGCCAGCAGCTCCACCTATGGGGATTCACCCCTCCACTTT

d_call: TRBD1
v_call: TRBV19
clone_size: -
j_call: TRBJ2-5
cdr3_aa: CASSRNDRVETQYF
cdr3_nt: TGTGCCAGTAGTAGAAACGACAGGGTTGAGACCCAGTACTTC

d_call: -
v_call: TRBV7-9
clone_size: -
j_call: TRBJ2-6
cdr3_aa: CASSDRRGRPGANVLTF
cdr3_nt: TGTGCCAGCAGCGACCGGAGGGGGCGACCCGGGGCCAACGTCCTGACTTTC

d_call: -
v_call: TRBV12-3/TRBV12-4
clone_size: once
j_call: TRBJ1-1
cdr3_aa: CASTPGHRVDAFF
cdr3_nt: TGTGCCAGCACCCCGGGTCACAGGGTTGACGCTTTCTTT

d_call: TRBD1
v_call: TRBV10-3
clone_size: few
j_call: TRBJ1-5
cdr3_aa: CAIRGQGNQPQHF
cdr3_nt: TGTGCCATCCGGGGACAGGGAAATCAGCCCCAGCATTTT

d_call: TRBD2
v_call: TRBV7-6
clone_size: few
j_call: TRBJ2-3
cdr3_aa: CASSLGAGLSTDTQYF
cdr3_nt: TGTGCCAGCAGCTTAGGAGCGGGACTGTCCACAGATACGCAGTATTTT

d_call: -
v_call: TRBV14
clone_size: few
j_call: TRBJ2-7
cdr3_aa: CASSQVARVEQYF
cdr3_nt: TGTGCCAGCAGCCAAGTTGCGCGGGTTGAGCAGTACTTC

d_call: -
v_call: TRBV12-3/TRBV12-4
clone_size: few
j_call: TRBJ1-2
cdr3_aa: CASSPPLVGGYTF
cdr3_nt: TGTGCCAGCAGCCCCCCGTTGGTTGGAGGCTACACCTTC

d_call: -
v_call: TRBV20-1
clone_size: -
j_call: TRBJ2-5
cdr3_aa: CSAVGETQYF
cdr3_nt: TGCAGTGCGGTAGGGGAGACCCAGTACTTC

d_call: -
v_call: TRBV7-9
clone_size: few
j_call: TRBJ2-1
cdr3_aa: CASSNQRFKYNEQFF
cdr3_nt: TGTGCCAGCAGCAACCAGCGGTTTAAATACAATGAGCAGTTCTTC

d_call: TRBD2
v_call: TRBV20-1
clone_size: -
j_call: TRBJ2-3
cdr3_aa: CSASVGLAGGGDTQYF
cdr3_nt: TGCAGTGCGAGTGTGGGACTAGCGGGAGGAGGAGATACGCAGTATTTT

d_call: -
v_call: TRBV7-2
clone_size: many
j_call: TRBJ2-5
cdr3_aa: CASSLGGDLGRKTQYF
cdr3_nt: TGTGCCAGCAGCTTAGGGGGGGATCTGGGGCGAAAGACCCAGTACTTC

d_call: -
v_call: TRBV7-8
clone_size: -
j_call: TRBJ2-3
cdr3_aa: CASSWGLTRTSTDTQYF
cdr3_nt: TGTGCCAGCAGCTGGGGACTTACCCGTACTAGCACAGATACGCAGTATTTT

d_call: TRBD1
v_call: TRBV7-2
clone_size: many
j_call: TRBJ2-7
cdr3_aa: CASSLAGQGSYEQYF
cdr3_nt: TGTGCCAGCAGTTTAGCGGGACAGGGGAGCTACGAGCAGTACTTC

d_call: TRBD2
v_call: TRBV14
clone_size: -
j_call: TRBJ2-5
cdr3_aa: CASSYGTSGAQETQYF
cdr3_nt: TGTGCCAGCAGTTACGGGACTAGCGGGGCCCAAGAGACCCAGTACTTC

d_call: -
v_call: TRBV12-3/TRBV12-4
clone_size: -
j_call: TRBJ1-2
cdr3_aa: CASSKDSHGYTF
cdr3_nt: TGTGCCAGCAGCAAGGACAGTCATGGCTACACCTTC

d_call: -
v_call: TRBV7-2
clone_size: -
j_call: TRBJ2-2
cdr3_aa: CAIRDATGELFF
cdr3_nt: TGTGCCATCCGGGACGCCACCGGGGAGCTGTTTTTT

d_call: -
v_call: TRBV19
clone_size: -
j_call: TRBJ1-1
cdr3_aa: CASSIWDPGTEAFF
cdr3_nt: TGTGCCAGTAGTATCTGGGATCCCGGCACTGAAGCTTTCTTT

d_call: -
v_call: TRBV12-3/TRBV12-4
clone_size: few
j_call: TRBJ2-7
cdr3_aa: CASRQQLYEQYF
cdr3_nt: TGTGCCAGCAGACAACAGCTCTACGAGCAGTACTTC

d_call: -
v_call: TRBV2
clone_size: few
j_call: TRBJ2-3
cdr3_aa: CASKVSSIDTQYF
cdr3_nt: TGTGCCAGCAAAGTATCTAGCATAGATACGCAGTATTTT

d_call: TRBD2
v_call: TRBV29-1
clone_size: -
j_call: TRBJ2-2
cdr3_aa: CSVAGGPGELFF
cdr3_nt: TGCAGTGTAGCGGGAGGTCCCGGGGAGCTGTTTTTT

d_call: -
v_call: TRBV6-5
clone_size: many
j_call: TRBJ1-4
cdr3_aa: CASSPRGPSEKLFF
cdr3_nt: TGTGCCAGCAGTCCCCGAGGTCCCAGTGAAAAACTGTTTTTT

d_call: -
v_call: TRBV12-3/TRBV12-4
clone_size: -
j_call: TRBJ1-1
cdr3_aa: CASSLYGRALRTEAFF
cdr3_nt: TGTGCCAGCAGTTTATATGGCAGGGCCCTGAGAACTGAAGCTTTCTTT

d_call: -
v_call: TRBV12-3/TRBV12-4
clone_size: -
j_call: TRBJ2-2
cdr3_aa: CASSSPGTTLAGELFF
cdr3_nt: TGTGCCAGCAGTTCACCGGGAACCACACTTGCCGGGGAGCTGTTTTTT

d_call: -
v_call: TRBV24-1
clone_size: -
j_call: TRBJ2-5
cdr3_aa: CATSASGETQYF
cdr3_nt: TGTGCCACCAGTGCCTCGGGGGAGACCCAGTACTTC

d_call: -
v_call: TRBV5-1
clone_size: once
j_call: TRBJ1-2
cdr3_aa: CASSFLQGKNYGYTF
cdr3_nt: TGCGCCAGCAGCTTCTTGCAGGGAAAAAACTATGGCTACACCTTC

d_call: TRBD1
v_call: TRBV28
clone_size: few
j_call: TRBJ1-2
cdr3_aa: CASSDRDRGYTF
cdr3_nt: TGTGCCAGCAGTGACAGGGATCGAGGCTACACCTTC

d_call: -
v_call: TRBV7-6
clone_size: few
j_call: TRBJ1-1
cdr3_aa: CASSLAMGSTEAFF
cdr3_nt: TGTGCCAGCAGCTTAGCGATGGGGAGCACTGAAGCTTTCTTT

d_call: TRBD2
v_call: TRBV4-1
clone_size: -
j_call: TRBJ2-3
cdr3_aa: CASSQGLAGGPTGTQYF
cdr3_nt: TGCGCCAGCAGCCAAGGACTAGCGGGAGGGCCCACAGGTACGCAGTATTTT

d_call: -
v_call: TRBV27
clone_size: -
j_call: TRBJ2-7
cdr3_aa: CASSFSRWHHEQYF
cdr3_nt: TGTGCCAGCAGTTTTAGCAGGTGGCACCACGAGCAGTACTTC

d_call: -
v_call: TRBV5-1
clone_size: once
j_call: TRBJ2-6
cdr3_aa: CASSPGQLSGANVLTF
cdr3_nt: TGCGCCAGCAGCCCTGGACAGCTCTCTGGGGCCAACGTCCTGACTTTC

d_call: -
v_call: TRBV12-3/TRBV12-4
clone_size: many
j_call: TRBJ1-2
cdr3_aa: CASSPRGAGYGYTF
cdr3_nt: TGTGCCAGCAGTCCCCGCGGGGCAGGCTATGGCTACACCTTC

d_call: -
v_call: TRBV7-2
clone_size: few
j_call: TRBJ2-3
cdr3_aa: CASSPLSSSLTDTQYF
cdr3_nt: TGTGCCAGCAGCCCCCTCTCTAGCTCTCTCACAGATACGCAGTATTTT

d_call: -
v_call: TRBV20-1
clone_size: few
j_call: TRBJ1-1
cdr3_aa: CSATKGDIEAFF
cdr3_nt: TGCAGTGCTACAAAGGGGGACATCGAAGCTTTCTTT

d_call: -
v_call: TRBV7-2
clone_size: many
j_call: TRBJ1-5
cdr3_aa: CASSLWGRAGNQPQHF
cdr3_nt: TGTGCCAGCAGCTTATGGGGACGGGCAGGCAATCAGCCCCAGCATTTT

d_call: TRBD1
v_call: TRBV27
clone_size: -
j_call: TRBJ2-7
cdr3_aa: CASSPTRDRAEQYF
cdr3_nt: TGTGCCAGCAGTCCCACTCGAGACAGGGCCGAGCAGTACTTC

d_call: -
v_call: TRBV6-1
clone_size: few
j_call: TRBJ1-1
cdr3_aa: CASSASGRAFF
cdr3_nt: -

d_call: TRBD2
v_call: TRBV12-3/TRBV12-4
clone_size: few
j_call: TRBJ2-7
cdr3_aa: CASRAGGGAYEQYF
cdr3_nt: TGTGCCAGCAGGGCCGGCGGGGGGGCCTACGAGCAGTACTTC

d_call: TRBD2
v_call: TRBV5-1
clone_size: -
j_call: TRBJ2-7
cdr3_aa: CASSRGTSDAYEQYF
cdr3_nt: TGCGCCAGCAGCCGAGGAACTAGCGACGCCTACGAGCAGTACTTC

d_call: TRBD1
v_call: TRBV6-1
clone_size: -
j_call: TRBJ2-7
cdr3_aa: CASSDWGTGSSYEQYF
cdr3_nt: TGTGCCAGCAGTGATTGGGGGACAGGTAGCTCCTACGAGCAGTACTTC